This TCR beta chain was obtained from a study of T cells in tuberculosis (dated by TCRdb to 2017 to 2018). For context, the study as a whole: To characterize T cells specific for the mycobacterial lipid antigen glucose monomycolate (GMM), the study used CD1B tetramers together with high-throughput TCR immunosequencing. With over nine people per group, a South African clinical cohort compared IGRA-negative adolescents, IGRA-positive adolescents with latent tuberculosis, and adults with active tuberculosis. Paper-wide results and their limitations: Which clinical samples got chosen depended on the availability of cryopreserved specimens, and the active tuberculosis cases were adults, whereas the controls were adolescents. Active tuberculosis TCR-alpha repertoires showed smaller mean NN-distances to GMM-specific TCRs than IGRA-negative controls, suggesting clonal expansion of these TCRs. Smaller NN-distances were partly driven by shorter CDR3-alpha lengths in active tuberculosis patients, and statistical significance was not reached for the TCR-beta difference. A classifier using the diverse GMM-specific repertoire reached approximately 90% accuracy (AUROC approximately 0.9), compared with approximately 70% accuracy using GEM motif frequencies.

The immunoSEQ multiplex PCR assay was used to generate TCR libraries, with TCR-beta and/or TCR-alpha/delta assays applied to each sample. The Illumina high-throughput platform was used to sequence the amplified TCR libraries. The authors processed their data as follows. Clustering and dimensionality reduction relied on pairwise TCRdist distances among GMM-specific receptors from T cells that were either sorted ex vivo or expanded in vitro. The score assigned to each clinical repertoire was mean NN-distance, meaning the average TCRdist to the nearest 10% of tetramer-positive reference sequences. GEM TCR motif frequency was computed as the fraction of unique TCRs matching known GEM sequences by V/J usage and CDR3 length. Active tuberculosis was classified by linear discriminant analysis with leave-one-out cross-validation, implemented in scikit-learn. The clones in this table, taken by TCRdb from immuneACCESS, are in-frame only. Not every clone is retained; where verified, under half of the shortfall comes from an unresolved V gene, and the cause of the rest is unknown. D and trimming were read from the DNA, whereas the V and J calls and clone size are those reported in that table. The table for this sample lists about 37,000 clones; 94% of them were counted only once. Over 10% of the sample goes to the ten largest clones.

Inclusive of the bounding cysteine and phenylalanine, the CDR3 is 16 residues long. Only the CDR3 DNA stays, 48 bases, in frame from base 1. Trimming removed 3 bases from V and 2 bases from J; the gene matches leave 6 bases unexplained. Per the germline V gene, MGHRA is the CDR1 and YSYEKL is the CDR2. In regard to this clone: This receptor's antigen is unknown. Within one base of it there is no much larger clone, and no base qualities were kept.

At study entry, a tuberculin skin test and the QuantiFERON-TB GOLD In-Tube IGRA were used to screen adolescents for latent tuberculosis infection. Immunosequencing was performed on unsorted cryopreserved PBMC, with 110,000 or so T cells per clinical donor covered on average. Eleven high schools in the Worcester region of the Western Cape, South Africa, served as enrollment sites for adolescents aged 12 to 18 years. Around 10 adolescents infected with M. tuberculosis and about ten uninfected adolescents were chosen and matched for age and sex. Adolescent PBMC were isolated from freshly drawn heparinized blood by density centrifugation and cryopreserved.

This clonotype was sampled from a donor aged 10-29 years with latent tuberculosis or without tuberculosis infection. Some clones in this sample may be carry-over from other donors' samples. The rearrangement combines TRBV4-1 with TRBJ1-5; 8 bases in the middle match TRBD1. The sequencing sample was made of PBMCs. The CDR3 region reads CASSQDRDRGNQPQHF. The nucleotide sequence is given as TGCGCCAGCAGCCAGGACAGGGATAGGGGCAATCAGCCCCAGCATTTT.